This is a list of T cell receptor beta chains from one sample in a study of beta chain features in type 1 diabetes. The protocol was immunoSEQ multiplex PCR, while the TCRdb copy is restricted to in-frame clones and leaves out a portion. Counted here are 85,000 to 110,000 clones, approximately 30% occurring once; the ten biggest clones make up more than 0.45%. Sequencing used central memory CD4+ T cells from blood. Receptors originate from a woman younger than 35 with type 1 diabetes. The conserved cysteine and the conserved F or W are not part of the CDR3 here.

j_call | v_call | cdr3_aa
TRBJ2-3 | TRBV7-2 | ASTALGASSPDTQY
TRBJ1-3 | TRBV7-8 | ASSAYHGDRTGNTIY
TRBJ2-1 | TRBV18 | ASSPTTSEQF
TRBJ2-2 | TRBV19 | ASHQQGTGNTGELF
TRBJ2-7 | TRBV4-2 | ASSRRTSGSDEQY
TRBJ1-5 | TRBV6-1 | ASRAENSNQPQH
TRBJ1-5 | TRBV14 | ASSQDLLRGTPPRAQH
TRBJ2-1 | TRBV7-9 | ASSLRGKNEQF
TRBJ2-1 | TRBV25-1 | ASSAPGAPSYNEQF
TRBJ2-1 | TRBV12-5 | ASGPLYLSYNEQF
TRBJ2-2 | TRBV18 | ASSPGQSGTGELF
TRBJ2-2 | TRBV30 | ARQSSGTGELF
TRBJ2-1 | TRBV6-1 | ASSEARRGFGF
TRBJ2-7 | TRBV27 | ASSYGLGSSYEQY
TRBJ2-6 | TRBV14 | ASSPLTDSSGANVLT
TRBJ2-4 | TRBV27 | ASRLKWTSGNIQY
TRBJ2-2 | TRBV25-1 | ASSESPYTGELF
TRBJ1-2 | TRBV6-1 | ASSAFQGSYGYT
TRBJ1-2 | TRBV5-4 | ASSFRAEGRGYT
TRBJ1-5 | TRBV6-5 | ASSNGQGGGQPQH
TRBJ1-4 | TRBV9 | ASSVATRGNEKLF
TRBJ1-5 | TRBV7-8 | ASSSQFDQPQH
TRBJ2-1 | TRBV5-1 | ATGDGSGGGEQF
TRBJ2-3 | TRBV11-3 | ASSLAGGTDTQY
TRBJ1-5 | TRBV28 | ASSPFRGEPQH
TRBJ2-5 | TRBV7-2 | ASSLAGHFQETQY
TRBJ2-5 | TRBV10-3 | AISAMLAEQETQY
TRBJ2-5 | TRBV7-9 | ASSNPTREETQY
TRBJ2-6 | TRBV6-6 | AIATGSGANVLT
TRBJ2-1 | TRBV7-2 | ASSLQGMDNEQF
TRBJ2-5 | TRBV7-9 | ASSFSGRWETQY
TRBJ2-3 | TRBV7-3 | ASSFGQSTDTQY
TRBJ2-1 | TRBV7-9 | ASSFPTRGTTDYNEQF
TRBJ2-1 | TRBV7-2 | ASSEGLEYNEQF
TRBJ2-3 | TRBV4-3 | ASSPTTQGARRTDTQY
TRBJ2-3 | TRBV2 | ASSQDRGLADTQY
TRBJ2-1 | TRBV15 | ATSRDLAANEQF
TRBJ1-1 | TRBV30 | AWSPQRGQGAMNTEAF
TRBJ2-7 | TRBV5-4 | ASKVGQGYEQY
TRBJ2-7 | TRBV7-9 | ASSLGGGRGEQY
TRBJ2-3 | TRBV30 | AWSAADTQY
TRBJ2-1 | TRBV18 | ASSLRTGSYNEQF
TRBJ2-7 | TRBV11-2 | ASSSGTVLQY
TRBJ2-1 | TRBV13 | ASSAIAGSYNEQF
TRBJ1-2 | TRBV6-5 | ASRPGTGERYGYT
TRBJ1-2 | TRBV7-9 | ASSPSSMTARYT
TRBJ2-3 | TRBV10-3 | AISQREQVGTDTQY
TRBJ2-2 | TRBV2 | ASRGSGRNTGELF
TRBJ1-1 | TRBV25-1 | ASSRGQKNTEAF
TRBJ2-4 | TRBV29-1 | SVAGGGSSKNIQY
TRBJ1-5 | TRBV2 | ASRGGLSNQPQH
TRBJ1-1 | TRBV7-3 | ASSLNKGGEAF
TRBJ1-5 | TRBV30 | AWSPTGGQPQH
TRBJ2-1 | TRBV5-6 | ASSLRLAGTNEQF
TRBJ2-5 | TRBV29-1 | SVPKGGPETQY